Listed below are T cell receptor beta chains from one sample, sequenced in a study of blood T cell repertoires in COVID-19. Here immunoSEQ multiplex PCR was the method, and the copy in TCRdb shows in-frame clones only, minus some. The sample shows 70,000 to 85,000 clones, around 80% of them seen only once. Material for sequencing was peripheral blood. All receptors derive from a man older than 75 with active or convalescent COVID-19. The CDR3 runs from the conserved cysteine through the conserved F or W. The D gene is left open where the match is weak. Clone size, where shown, is once, few, many, or a class for clones that have expanded.

CASSQADRGFGANVLTF	TGTGCCAGCAGCCAAGCGGACCGCGGGTTTGGGGCCAACGTCCTGACTTTC	17	NA	TRBJ2-6	TRBV14	NA
CASSPPQVGNTEAFF	TGTGCCAGCAGCCCCCCACAGGTTGGCAACACTGAAGCTTTCTTT	15	NA	TRBJ1-1	TRBV7-9	NA
CASSPEAGAGNTIYF	TGTGCCAGCTCACCGGAGGCAGGGGCTGGAAACACCATATATTTT	15	NA	TRBJ1-3	TRBV18	NA
CASSPIFGDWDSGNTIYF	TGCGCCAGCAGCCCCATTTTCGGGGACTGGGACTCTGGAAACACCATATATTTT	18	few	TRBJ1-3	TRBV5-1	NA
CSVEATGGYEQYF	TGCAGCGTTGAAGCTACAGGGGGTTACGAGCAGTACTTC	13	few	TRBJ2-7	TRBV29-1	TRBD1
CSADTSGRPDTQYF	TGCAGCGCTGACACTAGCGGGAGGCCGGATACGCAGTATTTT	14	NA	TRBJ2-3	TRBV29-1	TRBD2
CASSPGDKKFYEQYF	TGTGCCAGCAGCCCAGGGGACAAAAAATTCTACGAGCAGTACTTC	15	NA	TRBJ2-7	TRBV6-2/TRBV6-3	NA
CASSSRLPQRSETQYF	TGTGCCAGCAGCTCCCGACTTCCCCAGCGTAGCGAGACCCAGTACTTC	16	NA	TRBJ2-5	TRBV12-1	NA
CASSRRNEKLFF	TGTGCCAGCAGTCGGCGGAATGAAAAACTGTTTTTT	12	NA	TRBJ1-4	TRBV7-6	NA
CASSRAGNSYNEQFF	TGTGCCAGCAGCCGAGCGGGGAACTCCTACAATGAGCAGTTCTTC	15	NA	TRBJ2-1	TRBV6-6	TRBD2
CASRRDTSNEQFF	TGTGCCAGCAGGCGCGATACGTCCAATGAGCAGTTCTTC	13	few	TRBJ2-1	TRBV7-9	NA
CASSLAPSGGTDTQYF	TGCGCCAGCAGCTTGGCGCCTAGCGGGGGGACAGATACGCAGTATTTT	16	NA	TRBJ2-3	TRBV5-1	TRBD2
CASSELGEREEKLFF	TGTGCCAGCAGTGAATTGGGGGAGCGGGAAGAAAAACTGTTTTTT	15	NA	TRBJ1-4	TRBV6-1	NA
CASSVATGSYGYTF	TGTGCCAGCAGTGTCGCTACTGGGAGCTATGGCTACACCTTC	14	NA	TRBJ1-2	TRBV2	NA
CAIRREETQYF	TGTGCCATCAGGCGGGAAGAGACCCAGTACTTC	11	NA	TRBJ2-5	TRBV10-3	NA
CATAGGANYGYTF	TGTGCCACTGCAGGGGGAGCTAACTATGGCTACACCTTC	13	NA	TRBJ1-2	TRBV2	TRBD1
CASRPSGGWRADTQYF	TGTGCCAGCAGACCCTCGGGGGGGTGGAGGGCAGATACGCAGTATTTT	16	NA	TRBJ2-3	TRBV28	TRBD2
CASSYRQGSEAFF	TGTGCCAGCAGTTATCGGCAGGGCTCTGAAGCTTTCTTT	13	NA	TRBJ1-1	TRBV6-5	NA
CASSQQGVGGYTF	TGTGCCAGCAGTCAACAGGGAGTTGGGGGCTACACCTTC	13	NA	TRBJ1-2	TRBV6-5	NA
CASSLRDRGRLAGYNEQFF	TGTGCCAGCAGCTTACGGGACAGGGGGCGACTAGCGGGGTACAATGAGCAGTTCTTC	19	NA	TRBJ2-1	TRBV11-2	NA
CASLKDRERNTIYF	TGTGCCAGCTTGAAGGACAGGGAACGAAACACCATATATTTT	14	once	TRBJ1-3	TRBV18	TRBD1
CASSENRGYEQYF	TGTGCCAGCAGTGAAAATCGGGGGTACGAGCAGTACTTC	13	NA	TRBJ2-7	TRBV6-1	NA
CATGTGSTDTQYF	TGCGCCACCGGGACTGGCAGCACAGATACGCAGTATTTT	13	NA	TRBJ2-3	TRBV5-1	NA
CASSDSSVSGANVLTF	TGTGCCAGCAGTGACTCTAGCGTCTCTGGGGCCAACGTCCTGACTTTC	16	NA	TRBJ2-6	TRBV6-4	NA
CASSLSPGAGGGTGELFF	TGTGCCAGCAGCTTGAGTCCTGGGGCGGGAGGCGGCACCGGGGAGCTGTTTTTT	18	NA	TRBJ2-2	TRBV5-5	TRBD2
CASSRAPDSSYEQYF	TGTGCCAGTAGTAGGGCCCCGGACAGCTCCTACGAGCAGTACTTC	15	NA	TRBJ2-7	TRBV19	NA
CASRPRLIAGGKDTDTQYF	TGTGCCAGCAGACCCCGTCTGATAGCGGGGGGGAAAGACACAGATACGCAGTATTTT	19	once	TRBJ2-3	TRBV7-9	TRBD2
CAVGAETQYF	TGTGCCGTCGGTGCGGAGACCCAGTACTTC	10	NA	TRBJ2-5	TRBV7-2	NA